The 17 T cell receptor beta chains presented below share a single source sample, sequenced in a study of Graves' ophthalmopathy and Graves' hyperthyroidism (dated by TCRdb to 2017 to 2018). Sequencing was carried out with an Illumina HiSeq 2000. TCR beta CDR3 regions were amplified from RNA transcripts for repertoire sequencing. The first round was an RT-PCR using HTBI primers with the Qiagen OneStep RT-PCR kit, and this first round was followed by a second-round multiplex PCR, then size selection and purification. TCRdb's own reprocessing of the public reads used fastp at Q25 and MiXCR and kept productive beta chains. One record per CDR3 amino acid sequence lists the most common genes and DNA. This sample is represented by over 150,000 distinct CDR3 sequences; approximately 40% of them were singletons. The ten largest clones take up about 6% of the sample. The sample consisted of peripheral blood. Every receptor here comes from a woman in her thirties or forties with Graves' ophthalmopathy. Donor details come from another sample of the same person, matched by shared clones.

This clonotype was counted ten times or more. This rearrangement joins TRBV30 to TRBJ2-7; TRBD2 might be the D (6 bases). This CDR3 contains 14 residues. Germline V gives CDR1 GTSNPN, CDR2 SVGIG (reference sequence). Trimming took off 6 bases at V and 4 bases at J, with 19 bases between the two ends. Here the CDR3 reads CACKTEVGRYEQYF. CDR3 DNA sequence: TGTGCCTGTAAAACAGAGGTAGGGAGGTACGAGCAGTACTTC.

This clonotype was recorded at least ten times. The rearrangement uses TRBV18 and TRBJ1-2, with TRBD1 matching over 7 bases. This CDR3 has 14 residues. The J segment lost 8 bases and the V segment lost 3 bases, leaving 9 bases of the junction unmatched. Germline loops: CDR1 KGHSH, CDR2 LQKENI. The CDR3 sequence is CASSPGQLGSGYTF. The DNA for the CDR3 is TGTGCCAGCTCACCGGGACAGCTAGGCAGCGGCTACACCTTC.

This clonotype was seen ten or more times. One end of the junction does not line up with germline, which may come from a read error. The chain is built from TRBV6-5 and TRBJ2-6, with TRBD1 identical over 7 bases. Germline V gene data show CDR1 as MNHEY and CDR2 as SVGAGI. The CDR3 contains 16 residues. DNA for the CDR3: TGTGCCAGCAGTTATACAGGGGTCTCTGGGACCAACGTCCTGACTTTC. Its translation: CASSYTGVSGTNVLTF.

This clonotype was recorded at least ten times. The rearrangement joins TRBV7-2 to TRBJ2-7; 11 bases are a match to TRBD1. Losses at the gene ends were 2 bases for V and 3 bases for J; bases not matched to a gene: 6. This CDR3 has 16 amino acids. The germline CDR1 and CDR2 sequences are SGHTA and FQGNSA. The chain's CDR3 is CASSLSRDRGYYEQYF. Written as DNA, the CDR3 is TGTGCCAGCAGCTTAAGTCGGGACAGGGGGTACTACGAGCAGTACTTC.

The V gene is TRBV6-2 or TRBV6-3, the J gene TRBJ1-1; D is uncertain. The CDR3 sequence is 12 residues long. Germline V lookup: CDR1 MNHEY, CDR2 SVGEGT. V dropped 2 bases and J dropped 9 bases, with 10 bases sitting between them. The CDR3 nucleotides are TGTGCCAGCAGTTACGGGCAGCTGAAAGCTTTCTTT. Protein: CASSYGQLKAFF.

This clonotype has a count of ten or more. The rearrangement links TRBV28 to TRBJ2-7; 8 bases map to TRBD2. The length of the CDR3 is 15 residues. V was pared by 7 bases and J by 5 bases, with 13 bases of the junction left unmatched. Germline V lookup: CDR1 MDHEN, CDR2 SYDVKM. CDR3 in amino acids: CASTSTPGLGNEQYF. The DNA of the CDR3 is TGTGCCAGCACCAGCACGCCGGGACTAGGAAACGAGCAGTACTTC.

In this sample, this clonotype turned up many times. This may be a read error, as it is one base from a much larger clone. The rearrangement joins TRBV6-5 to TRBJ1-2; 8 bases fit TRBD1. With 5 bases clipped from V and 2 bases from J, the junction kept 7 bases outside the gene matches. The length of the CDR3 is 15 residues. Germline CDR1 is MNHEY and CDR2 is SVGAGI. This CDR3 reads CASSTNTGGNYGYTF. CDR3 DNA sequence: TGTGCCAGCAGTACCAATACAGGGGGGAACTATGGCTACACCTTC.

CDR3 amino acids: CASSETGGENTIYF. As DNA, the CDR3 is TGTGCCAGCAGTGAGACAGGGGGGGAAAACACCATATATTTT. This rearrangement joins TRBV12-3 or TRBV12-4 to TRBJ1-3; TRBD1 agrees at 9 bases. CDR3 length equals 14 residues. V lost 5 bases, J lost 6 bases, and 5 bases stayed unmatched.

This clonotype has ten or more counts. The chain uses TRBV7-2 and TRBJ2-7; D not certain. Germline V gene sequence: CDR1 SGHTA, CDR2 FQGNSA. This CDR3 spans 14 amino acids. Trimming shortened V by 1 base and J by 0 bases, and 7 bases separated the two germline ends. As DNA, the CDR3 is TGTGCCAGCAGCTTAGTATACGACTCCTACGAGCAGTACTTC. It is translated as CASSLVYDSYEQYF.

This clonotype was seen many times. V and J are TRBV15 and TRBJ1-5; possible D gene TRBD1, 6 bases. With 0 bases removed from V and 6 bases from J, the gap between germline ends came to 21 bases. Germline V gene data show CDR1 as LNHNV and CDR2 as YYDKDF (reference sequence). The CDR3 length is 18 residues. The CDR3 sequence is CATSRDIEGGLVSQPQHF. In DNA form, the CDR3 reads TGTGCCACCAGCAGAGATATAGAGGGGGGTTTGGTTAGTCAGCCCCAGCATTTT.

There are many counts of this clonotype. The CDR3 DNA reads as TGTGCCAGCAGGACGACTGGCCGACCCCAAGAGACCCAGTACTTC. Amino acids: CASRTTGRPQETQYF. V usage is TRBV6-1 and J usage is TRBJ2-5; D unresolved. Trimming shortened V by 6 bases and J by 1 base, and 15 bases separated the two germline ends. Per germline, CDR1 MNHNS and CDR2 SASEGT. The CDR3 runs to 15 residues.

This clonotype was recorded at least ten times. Being one base from a much bigger clone, this may be a read error. The CDR3 end shows no conserved phenylalanine or tryptophan, and so a read error is likely. This rearrangement joins TRBV6-2 or TRBV6-3 to TRBJ1-1; possibly TRBD1 for D (6 bases). The CDR3 covers 13 residues. The germline CDR1 and CDR2 sequences are MNHEY and SVGEGT. With 6 bases removed from V and 0 bases from J, the gap between germline ends came to 8 bases. Here the CDR3 reads CASSGQLNTEAFS. CDR3 sequence (DNA): TGTGCCAGCAGCGGACAGCTGAACACTGAAGCTTTCTCT.

The chain recombines TRBV7-2 with TRBJ2-5; no definite D call. The CDR3 runs to 13 residues. Germline CDR1 and CDR2: SGHTA and FQGNSA. V was trimmed by 3 bases and J by 6 bases, leaving 11 bases between them. CDR3 sequence reads: CASSLLGLQTQYF. CDR3 bases: TGTGCCAGCAGCTTGCTGGGGTTGCAGACCCAGTACTTC.

The chain uses TRBV28 and TRBJ1-5, with unresolved D. From germline, CDR1 is MDHEN and CDR2 SYDVKM. V gave up 6 bases and J gave up 5 bases, with 8 bases separating them. CDR3 length: 12 amino acids. CDR3 nucleotides: TGTGCCAGCAGCCGCGGGGATCAGCCCCAGCATTTT. Translating it yields CASSRGDQPQHF. The whole variable domain, filled in from reference TRBV28 and TRBJ1-5, reads DVKVTQSSRYLVKRTGEKVFLECVQDMDHENMFWYRQDPGLGLRLIYFSYDVKMKEKGDIPEGYSVSREKKERFSLILESASTNQTSMYLCASSRGDQPQHFGDGTRLSIL.

This clonotype was detected many times. The chain recombines TRBV28 with TRBJ1-1; D possibly corresponds to TRBD1 (5 bases). V lost 3 bases and J lost 1, with 18 bases in between. This CDR3 comprises 17 residues. The germline CDR1 and CDR2 sequences are MDHEN and SYDVKM. The CDR3, as DNA: TGTGCCAGCAGTTTCCCAGGACACCACCTAGAGAACACTGAAGCTTTCTTT. This sequence encodes CASSFPGHHLENTEAFF.

The sample holds many counts of this clonotype. V and J are TRBV7-9 and TRBJ1-1; D ambiguous. This CDR3 has 13 amino acids. The germline CDR1 and CDR2 sequences are SEHNR and FQNEAQ (reference sequence). The ends were cut back, 1 base at V and 5 bases at J, with 8 bases in the middle. The CDR3 region is CASSLEGLTEAFF. CDR3 nucleotide sequence: TGTGCCAGCAGCTTAGAAGGGTTAACTGAAGCTTTCTTT. Filled out from reference TRBV7-9 and TRBJ1-1, the complete variable domain reads DTGVSQNPRHKITKRGQNVTFRCDPISEHNRLYWYRQTLGQGPEFLTYFQNEAQLEKSRLLSDRFSAERPKGSFSTLEIQRTEQGDSAMYLCASSLEGLTEAFFGQGTRLTVV.

The rearrangement uses TRBV28 and TRBJ2-7, with 9 bases lining up with TRBD2. This CDR3 comprises 15 residues. J gave up 3 bases and V 4 bases, and 7 bases lay outside the gene matches. Germline assignment: CDR1 MDHEN and CDR2 SYDVKM. The CDR3: CASSSSGTSLYEQYF. DNA of the CDR3: TGTGCCAGCAGTTCGTCCGGGACTAGCCTCTACGAGCAGTACTTC.